The clone carrying this T cell receptor beta chain was seen more than once but under ten times. Its antigen is unknown. The data were taken from a study of T cell responses to AZD1222 COVID-19 vaccine. The CDR3 runs 15 residues. Germline V gives CDR1 SGDLS, CDR2 YYNGEE. V lost 0 bases and J lost 6, with 13 bases in between. Study-wide results and limits: There were mostly white British donors and more females than males, and clonal diversity was possibly underestimated.

Assay used: immunoSEQ multiplex PCR; TCRdb lists only in-frame clones, some missing. The repertoire holds 100,000 to 150,000 clones, with around 88% as singletons. The sequence came from an adult in good health. Specimen: peripheral blood, collected on day 0 of MenACWY control vaccination. This rearrangement joins TRBV9 to TRBJ2-1; D is perhaps TRBD1 or TRBD2 (5 bases each). The CDR3 is CASSVDGGLINEQFF. The CDR3 bases are TGTGCCAGCAGCGTAGATGGGGGTTTGATCAATGAGCAGTTCTTC. The full variable domain, rest sourced from reference TRBV9 and TRBJ2-1, is DSGVTQTPKHLITATGQRVTLRCSPRSGDLSVYWYQQSLDQGLQFLIQYYNGEERAKGNILERFSAQQFPDLHSELNLSSLELGDSALYFCASSVDGGLINEQFFGPGTRLTVL.